The 32 T cell receptor beta chains below all came from one sample that was sequenced in a study of blood T cells in healthy people across ages. The second PCR ran about 6 to 12 cycles with a sample-barcoded 5' primer and J-beta primers. TCRdb redid the calling of the 5' RACE reads with MiXCR, one entry per CDR3 protein. The sample lists about 1.5 million distinct CDR3 sequences, about 42% occurring once. Sequencing was performed on blood. These receptors came from a woman aged 18-35 years in good health.

The chain has TRBV6-6 and TRBJ2-1; D ambiguous. The assigned J gene may be wrong: the sequence end matches TRBJ2-7 better. This CDR3 contains 13 residues. CDR1 is MNHNY and CDR2 is SVGAGI in the germline V gene (reference sequence). In DNA, the CDR3 is TGTGCCAGCAGTTACACGGTTTACAATGAGCAGTACTTC. Protein sequence: CASSYTVYNEQYF.

V and J are TRBV21-1 and TRBJ1-5. TRBV21-1 is labeled a pseudogene. This CDR3 has 15 residues. CDR3 sequence (DNA): TGTGCCAGCAGCAAAGCGGGAAGGGAGGATCAGCCCCAGCATTTT. The encoded protein is CASSKAGREDQPQHF.

The rearrangement joins TRBV4-3 to TRBJ2-7, with 8 nucleotides matching TRBD2. V lost 0 bases and J lost 5; bases outside the gene matches: 9. Germline CDR1 LGHNA, CDR2 YSLEER. This CDR3 has 16 residues. The CDR3: CASSQESGSLQDEQYF. CDR3 in DNA: TGCGCCAGCAGCCAAGAAAGCGGGAGCTTACAGGACGAGCAGTACTTC.

This clonotype has at least ten counts. The chain links TRBV7-9 to TRBJ1-5, with a weak D call TRBD1 (6 bases). CDR3 length equals 14 residues. Germline V gives CDR1 SEHNR, CDR2 FQNEAQ (reference sequence). The ends were cut back, 5 bases at V and 4 bases at J, with 12 bases in the middle. The CDR3 reads CASSLEGGNQPQHF. The CDR3 nucleotides are TGTGCCAGCAGCCTAGAAGGGGGAAATCAGCCCCAGCATTTT. Full variable domain (remainder filled in from reference TRBV7-9 and TRBJ1-5): DTGVSQNPRHKITKRGQNVTFRCDPISEHNRLYWYRQTLGQGPEFLTYFQNEAQLEKSRLLSDRFSAERPKGSFSTLEIQRTEQGDSAMYLCASSLEGGNQPQHFGDGTRLSIL.

This sequence joins TRBV7-2 and TRBJ2-7; perhaps TRBD1 as D (5 bases). The CDR3 has 15 amino acids. V was trimmed by 1 base and J by 3 bases, leaving 13 bases between them. Germline CDR1 reads SGHTA; CDR2 reads FQGNSA. The CDR3 is CASSLESGADYEQYF. In DNA form, the CDR3 reads TGTGCCAGCAGCTTAGAGTCTGGGGCGGACTACGAGCAGTACTTC. Variable domain in full (rest from reference TRBV7-2 and TRBJ2-7): GAGVSQSPSNKVTEKGKDVELRCDPISGHTALYWYRQSLGQGLEFLIYFQGNSAPDKSGLPSDRFSAERTGGSVSTLTIQRTQQEDSAVYLCASSLESGADYEQYFGPGTRLTVT.

This chain connects TRBV7-3 to TRBJ2-2, with D unresolved. Germline V gene sequence: CDR1 SGHTA, CDR2 FQGTGA. V lost 1 base, J lost 0 bases, and 9 bases lay in between. The length of the CDR3 is 16 residues. CDR3 sequence (DNA): TGTGCCAGCAGCTTAATAGGCCCCGCGAACACCGGGGAGCTGTTTTTT. This gives the protein CASSLIGPANTGELFF.

The CDR3 sequence is CSGRAGSTEAEQYF. CDR3 DNA: TGCAGCGGCCGGGCAGGGTCGACAGAGGCTGAGCAGTACTTC. The chain carries TRBV29-1 and TRBJ2-7; possible D gene TRBD1, 5 bases. Per germline, CDR1 SQVTM and CDR2 ANQGSEA. Trimming shortened V by 7 bases and J by 7 bases, and 23 bases separated the two germline ends. The CDR3 totals 14 residues.

The chain has TRBV9 and TRBJ2-7; TRBD2 aligns across 7 bases. This CDR3 has 14 residues. CDR1 is SGDLS, CDR2 YYNGEE, per germline. V shed 0 bases, J shed 5 bases, and the junction held 5 bases outside the gene matches. The CDR3 is CASSVGTRRDEQYF. In nucleotides, the CDR3 is TGTGCCAGCAGCGTAGGGACTAGACGAGACGAGCAGTACTTC.

The genes are TRBV28 and TRBJ2-7; TRBD1 matches at 7 bases. Germline V gives CDR1 MDHEN, CDR2 SYDVKM. This CDR3 comprises 14 residues. The V gene end was trimmed by 2 bases and the J gene end by 2 bases; junction bases not matched to a gene: 3. For the CDR3, the DNA is TGTGCCAGCAGTTTAAGGGGGCCCCCCTACGAGCAGTACTTC. Protein sequence: CASSLRGPPYEQYF. The whole variable domain, remainder taken from reference TRBV28 and TRBJ2-7, is DVKVTQSSRYLVKRTGEKVFLECVQDMDHENMFWYRQDPGLGLRLIYFSYDVKMKEKGDIPEGYSVSREKKERFSLILESASTNQTSMYLCASSLRGPPYEQYFGPGTRLTVT.

The CDR3 region has the DNA TGCGCCAGCAGCCATTCAGTAGGGGGCGGGGACTTAGCCAAAAACATTCAGTACTTC. Its translation: CASSHSVGGGDLAKNIQYF. This chain joins TRBV4-3 and TRBJ2-4, with a weak D call TRBD1 (7 bases). V lost 3 bases, J lost 0 bases, and 21 bases lay in between. Germline CDR1 reads LGHNA; CDR2 reads YSLEER. The CDR3 has 19 amino acids.

The chain carries TRBV5-1 and TRBJ2-7, with D perhaps TRBD2 (6 bases). The germline V and J ends were trimmed by 2 bases and 5 bases, with 14 bases remaining between them. The CDR3 is 14 residues long. Germline V gene lookup returns CDR1 SGHRS and CDR2 YFSETQ. In DNA form, the CDR3 reads TGCGCCAGCAGCTTCGTGGGGGGTACGAACGAGCAGTACTTC. This gives the protein CASSFVGGTNEQYF. Based on the CDR3 plus reference TRBV5-1 and TRBJ2-7, the full variable domain is KAGVTQTPRYLIKTRGQQVTLSCSPISGHRSVSWYQQTPGQGLQFLFEYFSETQRNKGNFPGRFSGRQFSNSRSEMNVSTLELGDSALYLCASSFVGGTNEQYFGPGTRLTVT.

The rearrangement links TRBV24-1 to TRBJ2-1, with a tentative D call TRBD2 (6 bases). The V end was cut by 4 bases, the J end by 5 bases, with 14 bases between. Germline assignment: CDR1 KGHDR and CDR2 SFDVKD. The CDR3 is 15 amino acids. The CDR3 region has the DNA TGTGCCACCAGTGAACACATGCGGGGTCACAATGAGCAGTTCTTC. It codes for CATSEHMRGHNEQFF.

The J gene is TRBJ2-5, the V gene TRBV25-1, with 10 bases fitting TRBD2. TRBJ2-7 matches the DNA end more closely, so the J call is doubtful. Germline CDR1 MGHDK, CDR2 SYGVNS. This CDR3 region has 14 residues. CDR3: CASSEGLAAYEQYF. The CDR3 DNA follows: TGTGCCAGCAGTGAAGGACTAGCGGCCTACGAGCAGTACTTC.

V is TRBV4-3 and J is TRBJ1-2; 7 bases fit TRBD1. CDR3 length: 14 amino acids. With V trimmed by 4 bases and J by 6 bases, 8 bases remained unmatched. CDR1 is LGHNA, CDR2 YSLEER, per germline. The CDR3 loop is CASSLQGGWDGYTF. In DNA form, the CDR3 reads TGCGCCAGCAGCCTTCAAGGGGGCTGGGATGGCTACACCTTC.

The gene calls are TRBV27 and TRBJ2-1; no firm D call. Looked up from germline, CDR1 is MNHEY and CDR2 is SMNVEV (reference sequence). The V gene lost 5 bases and the J gene lost 4 bases, with 12 bases spanning the gap. The CDR3 extends over 14 amino acids. In DNA, the CDR3 is TGTGCCAGCAGTGTGTACAGTCAGTACAATGAGCAGTTCTTC. It is translated as CASSVYSQYNEQFF.

V usage is TRBV29-1 and J usage is TRBJ2-1; a possible D gene is TRBD2 (6 bases). V lost 6 bases and J 4 bases, leaving 16 bases between the germline ends. Germline values: CDR1 SQVTM, CDR2 ANQGSEA. The CDR3 is made up of 14 amino acids. This chain's CDR3 is CSVGSIGGYNEQFF. CDR3 nucleotide sequence: TGCAGCGTGGGATCGATTGGGGGGTACAATGAGCAGTTCTTC.

V usage is TRBV6-2 or TRBV6-3 and J usage is TRBJ2-4, with 10 bases fitting TRBD1. TRBJ2-7 matches the DNA end more closely, so the J call is doubtful. The CDR3 length is 14 residues. Germline V gene lookup returns CDR1 MNHEY and CDR2 SVGEGT. The CDR3 DNA sequence: TGTGCCAGCAGCGACAGGGGGCTTTGTATCGAGCAGTACTTC. It is translated as CASSDRGLCIEQYF.

This clonotype was detected only a few times. V usage is TRBV4-3 and J usage is TRBJ2-1; D is uncertain. The germline CDR1 and CDR2 sequences are LGHNA and YSLEER. V was pared by 0 bases and J by 0 bases, with 12 bases between. The CDR3 covers 17 residues. The CDR3 spells CASSQDYGFRSYNEQFF. In DNA form, the CDR3 reads TGCGCCAGCAGCCAAGATTATGGCTTCCGCTCCTACAATGAGCAGTTCTTC.

This clonotype was counted between two and nine times. This rearrangement joins TRBV7-9 to TRBJ2-1; D is undetermined. V was trimmed by 5 bases and J by 9 bases, leaving 5 bases between them. The CDR3 length is 10 residues. Germline lookup yields CDR1 SEHNR and CDR2 FQNEAQ (reference sequence). The CDR3 loop reads CASSNTEQFF. The CDR3 region has the DNA TGTGCCAGCAGCAATACTGAGCAGTTCTTC.

This clonotype appeared a few times. The chain links TRBV20-1 to TRBJ2-3, with 13 bases fitting TRBD2. Germline CDR1 and CDR2: DFQATT and SNEGSKA (reference sequence). V trimming: 6 bases; J trimming: 3 bases; junction bases outside the gene matches: 3. The CDR3 loop spans 14 amino acids. CDR3 sequence: CSAAGLAGTDTQYF. Here the CDR3 DNA reads TGCAGTGCCGCGGGACTAGCGGGGACAGATACGCAGTATTTT.

This clonotype was observed a handful of times. The gene calls are TRBV5-1 and TRBJ1-2, with no clear D. In germline, CDR1 is SGHRS, CDR2 YFSETQ. The CDR3 is made up of 13 amino acids. V gave up 4 bases and J gave up 7 bases, with 14 bases separating them. The CDR3 DNA reads TGCGCCAGCAGCCTGTCCGGGTCTGCTGGCTACACCTTC. It translates to CASSLSGSAGYTF.

This clonotype was picked up one time. The germline gene is not matched at one end of the junction; a read error may be the cause. The chain links TRBV5-1 to TRBJ1-4; tentatively, D is TRBD1 (5 bases). Germline CDR1 SGHRS, CDR2 YFSETQ. The CDR3 has 14 residues. The CDR3, as DNA: TGCACCAGCAGCGTGCGGGGGTCTAATGAAAAACTGTTTTTT. Translation: CTSSVRGSNEKLFF.

The rearrangement uses TRBV20-1 and TRBJ2-5; 7 nucleotides line up with TRBD2. The CDR3 sequence is 13 residues long. The trim removed 6 bases at V and 11 bases at J, leaving 15 bases unmatched. CDR1 is DFQATT and CDR2 is SNEGSKA in the germline V gene (reference sequence). CDR3 bases: TGCAGTGCGGAGGGACTACGGCGGGATGAGCAGTACTTC. This translates into CSAEGLRRDEQYF.

This clonotype showed up just a few times. The rearrangement links TRBV24-1 to TRBJ2-1; D is perhaps TRBD1 (6 bases). CDR3 length equals 14 residues. Germline values: CDR1 KGHDR, CDR2 SFDVKD. The ends were cut back, 3 bases at V and 10 bases at J, with 15 bases in the middle. For the CDR3, the DNA is TGTGCCACCAGTGATAGGACAGCTCTATTCGAGCAGTTCTTC. This translates into CATSDRTALFEQFF.

The V gene is TRBV6-4, the J gene TRBJ2-7; D gene uncertain. The CDR3 is 13 residues long. The germline V gene encodes CDR1 MRHNA and CDR2 SNTAGT. Trimming left V 6 bases short and J 7 bases short, with 16 bases between. CDR3 nucleotide sequence: TGTGCCAGCAGCGACCCCCTTCGAGGTGAGCAGTACTTC. It is translated as CASSDPLRGEQYF.

The CDR3 is CASISEHLGPDTQYF. CDR3 DNA: TGTGCCAGCATCTCGGAGCACCTGGGGCCAGATACGCAGTATTTT. The chain is built from TRBV6-1 and TRBJ2-3, with D perhaps matching TRBD1 (5 bases). CDR1 is MNHNS and CDR2 is SASEGT in the germline V gene. CDR3 length: 15 amino acids. V lost 7 bases, J lost 4 bases, and 18 bases lay in between.

This chain links TRBV28 with TRBJ2-7; 7 bases map to TRBD2. The CDR3 runs to 15 residues. CDR1 MDHEN and CDR2 SYDVKM come from the germline V gene. Germline trimming cut 2 bases from V and 0 bases from J; bases unmatched to any gene: 4. CDR3 sequence: CASSLPSGSSYEQYF. For the CDR3, the DNA is TGTGCCAGCAGTTTACCTAGCGGAAGCTCCTACGAGCAGTACTTC.

This clonotype was detected a few times. The chain links TRBV20-1 to TRBJ2-1, with TRBD2 identical over 11 bases. J was trimmed by 3 bases and V by 7 bases; bases with no gene match: 8. The CDR3 contains 15 residues. The germline V gene encodes CDR1 DFQATT and CDR2 SNEGSKA (reference sequence). CDR3 in amino acids: CSVPTSGADYNEQFF. As DNA, the CDR3 is TGCAGTGTTCCGACTAGCGGGGCCGACTACAATGAGCAGTTCTTC.

The V call is TRBV2, the J call TRBJ2-1, with 11 bases matching TRBD2. V gave up 6 bases and J gave up 7 bases; unmatched junction bases: 8. The CDR3 spans 15 residues. Germline V gene lookup returns CDR1 SNHLY and CDR2 FYNNEI. The CDR3: CASRESSGRLNEQFF. CDR3 nucleotides: TGTGCCAGCAGGGAATCTAGCGGGAGGTTAAATGAGCAGTTCTTC.

This chain connects TRBV5-6 to TRBJ1-1; maybe TRBD1 (6 bases). Per the germline V gene, CDR1 is SGHDT and CDR2 is YYEEEE. The ends were cut back, 0 bases at V and 3 bases at J, with 15 bases in the middle. The CDR3 is made up of 16 amino acids. CDR3 bases: TGTGCCAGCAGCTTGGTTCAGGGGATTGAGGACACTGAAGCTTTCTTT. It encodes CASSLVQGIEDTEAFF.

This clonotype turned up a few times. The V gene is TRBV20-1, the J gene TRBJ1-5; no firm D call. From germline, CDR1 is DFQATT and CDR2 SNEGSKA (reference sequence). Trimming removed 4 bases at V and 0 bases at J, with 13 bases between. The CDR3 runs 15 residues. CDR3 residues: CSAIEGGYSNQPQHF. The CDR3 nucleotides are TGCAGTGCTATAGAGGGAGGGTATAGCAATCAGCCCCAGCATTTT.

The chain has TRBV20-1 and TRBJ2-3; D uncertain. V dropped 4 bases and J dropped 10 bases, with 12 bases sitting between them. Germline lookup yields CDR1 DFQATT and CDR2 SNEGSKA (reference sequence). The length of the CDR3 is 11 residues. As DNA, the CDR3 is TGCAGTGCTATCGACTCGCTCGCGCAGTATTTT. Translating it yields CSAIDSLAQYF.